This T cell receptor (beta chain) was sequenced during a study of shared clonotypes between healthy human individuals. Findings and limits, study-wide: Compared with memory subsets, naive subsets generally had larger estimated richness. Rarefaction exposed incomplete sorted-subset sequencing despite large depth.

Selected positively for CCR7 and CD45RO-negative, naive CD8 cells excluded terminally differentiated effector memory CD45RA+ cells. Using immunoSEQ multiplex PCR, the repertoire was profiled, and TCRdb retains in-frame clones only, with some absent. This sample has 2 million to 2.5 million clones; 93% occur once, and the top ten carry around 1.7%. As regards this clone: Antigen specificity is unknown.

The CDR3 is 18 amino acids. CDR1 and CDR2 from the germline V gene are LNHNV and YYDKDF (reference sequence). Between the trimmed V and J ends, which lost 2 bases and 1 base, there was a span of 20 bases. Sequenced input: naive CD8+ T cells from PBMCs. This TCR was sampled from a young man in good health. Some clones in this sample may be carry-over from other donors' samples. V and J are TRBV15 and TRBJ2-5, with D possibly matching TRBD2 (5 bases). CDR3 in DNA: TGTGCCACCAGCAGAATCCCCTCCCCCGCTAGCCGCCAAGAGACCCAGTACTTC. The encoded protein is CATSRIPSPASRQETQYF.